The clone carrying this TCR beta chain came up a few times. The CDR3 extends over 16 amino acids. V shed 3 bases, J shed 4 bases, and the junction held 9 bases outside the gene matches. Germline V lookup: CDR1 MDHEN, CDR2 SYDVKM. Study processing details: Cell counts per sample came from amplifying reference gene primers. Sequenced by immunoSEQ multiplex PCR; TCRdb stores in-frame clones only, minus some. V, J and clone size are taken as reported in that table, and D and trimming were inferred from the DNA itself. Among about 210,000 clones listed, approximately 85% were seen once. This specimen comes from a study of blood T cell repertoires in COVID-19. Study summary: The analysed material was cDNA or gDNA that came from T cells, B-cell-depleted T cells, or PBMCs.

The receptor was derived from a woman in her forties or fifties with active or convalescent COVID-19. The sample consisted of peripheral blood. The rearrangement uses TRBV28 and TRBJ1-2; 9 positions match TRBD1. This CDR3 is CASSFGTGNRGYGYTF. The DNA for the CDR3 is TGTGCCAGCAGTTTCGGGACAGGGAATCGGGGCTATGGCTACACCTTC.